This T cell receptor (beta chain) derives from a study of cytomegalovirus exposure and HLA in healthy donors. Amplification used 60 Vbeta primers and 13 Jbeta primers. Sequenced by immunoSEQ multiplex PCR; TCRdb stores in-frame clones only, minus some. The top ten hold 4% of the sample, which has over 250,000 clones, 86% seen once. Trimming took 4 bases from V and 4 from J; bases not matched to a gene: 3. Germline V CDR1 and CDR2: MNHEY, SVGAGI. The CDR3 is 15 amino acids. This rearrangement joins TRBV6-5 to TRBJ2-1; 11 nucleotides agree with TRBD2. The receptor was derived from a man aged 35-49 years in good health and CMV-seropositive. Sequenced input: PBMCs. The CDR3, as DNA: TGTGCCAGCAGTTTTGGGACTAGCGGTTACAATGAGCAGTTCTTC. Translating gives CASSFGTSGYNEQFF.